Listed here is a single T cell receptor (beta chain). Looked up from germline, CDR1 is GTSNPN and CDR2 is SVGIG (reference sequence). The CDR3 length is 14 residues. J gave up 7 bases and V 4 bases, and 10 bases lay outside the gene matches. These data are taken from a study of OX40 agonist ivuxolimab in advanced cancers. In the study overall: Patients with hepatocellular carcinoma, melanoma, renal cell or head and neck cancer made up the dose-escalation patients.

TCRdb's copy holds only in-frame clones and misses some; the assay was immunoSEQ multiplex PCR. The table records about 34,000 clones, roughly four fifths of them present only once. The clonotype was recovered from an adult with an advanced solid tumor such as melanoma, head and neck, liver or kidney cancer. Sequences were derived from CD4+ or CD8+ T cells sorted from blood, sampled in a trial of the OX40 agonist ivuxolimab. The V call is TRBV30, the J call TRBJ2-7; 10 bases agree with TRBD1. The CDR3 loop reads CAWIRDRGGWEQYF. CDR3 DNA sequence: TGTGCCTGGATTAGGGACAGGGGTGGATGGGAGCAGTACTTC.